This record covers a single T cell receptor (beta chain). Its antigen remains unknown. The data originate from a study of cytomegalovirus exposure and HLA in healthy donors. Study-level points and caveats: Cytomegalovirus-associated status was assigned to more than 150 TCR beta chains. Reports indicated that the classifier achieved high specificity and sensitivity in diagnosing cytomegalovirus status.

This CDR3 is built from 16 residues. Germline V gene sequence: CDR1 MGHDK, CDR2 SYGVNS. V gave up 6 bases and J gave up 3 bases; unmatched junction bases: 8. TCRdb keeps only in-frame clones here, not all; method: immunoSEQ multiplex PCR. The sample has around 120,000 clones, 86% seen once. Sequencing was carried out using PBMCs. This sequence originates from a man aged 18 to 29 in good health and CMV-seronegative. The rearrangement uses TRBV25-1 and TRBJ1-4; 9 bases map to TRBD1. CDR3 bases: TGTGCCAGCAGCCGGGACAGGGTCGGCGCTAATGAAAAACTGTTTTTT. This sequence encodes CASSRDRVGANEKLFF.